This T cell receptor (beta chain) was captured in a study of cytomegalovirus exposure and HLA in healthy donors. Findings and limits, study-wide: HLA restriction was apparent for most CMV-associated TCR beta chains in a later analysis. Analysis was carried out at a later point, and it linked a missense DCLRE1C variant to TCR beta V- and J-gene trimming. There were some public TCRs occurring in many donors, but most TCR sequences were rare.

The PCR had 60 Vbeta and 13 Jbeta primers. Libraries were prepared by immunoSEQ multiplex PCR; TCRdb keeps only in-frame clonotypes and omits some of them. The sample shows under 150,000 clones, approximately 77% of them seen only once. Comments on this clone: Its cognate antigen is unknown.

The V gene's germline CDR1 is MNHNS and CDR2 SASEGT. The CDR3 totals 15 residues. Trimming at V came to 7 bases and at J to 6 bases, leaving 8 bases not matched to a gene. The sample was PBMCs. This sequence originates from a woman aged 50 to 65 in good health and CMV-seronegative. The chain combines TRBV6-1 with TRBJ1-6; TRBD1 matches at 8 bases. The CDR3 nucleotides are TGTGCCAGCACAGGGGGCAGTGGATTTAATTCACCCCTCCACTTT. It specifies CASTGGSGFNSPLHF.